This T cell receptor beta chain originates from a study of blood T cells in healthy people across ages. Overall study context: The template switching approach captured approximately one barcoded beta molecule for every two T cells.

The table lists this clonotype with a few counts. Sample-barcoded 5' priming and a J-beta primer mix drove a second PCR of 7 to 11 cycles. In TCRdb, the 5' RACE reads were re-called with MiXCR into one record per CDR3 protein. The sample has approximately 760,000 distinct CDR3 sequences, around a quarter seen once. The CDR3 totals 16 residues. Germline loops: CDR1 SGHRS, CDR2 YFSETQ. Trimming removed 1 base from V and 5 bases from J; junction bases left unmatched: 4. These data are also associated with another study on T cells of mothers and their children. That work contributes: It was related mother-child pairs that showed slightly higher overlap than unrelated pairs, without reaching significance. There were no persistent microchimeric T cell clones detected.

The clonotype originates from a boy aged 5-17 years in good health. The V and J genes are TRBV5-1 and TRBJ2-3, with 13 positions matching TRBD2. Sequenced sample: blood. In nucleotides, the CDR3 is TGCGCCAGCAGCTTGTTCACTAGCGGGAGGGGAGATACGCAGTATTTT. It yields the protein CASSLFTSGRGDTQYF.